Given below is one T cell receptor (beta chain) in context. This entry is derived from a study of control samples from healthy donors and cancer patients. Germline CDR1 and CDR2: MNHEY and SMNVEV (reference sequence). The ends were cut back, 4 bases at V and 1 base at J, with 7 bases in the middle. CDR3 length: 13 residues. The method was immunoSEQ multiplex PCR; TCRdb's version includes in-frame clones alone and lacks a portion of them. The sample has approximately 87,000 clones, 91% seen once. The sequenced sample was blood. The origin of this receptor is a man aged 50-60 years in good health. J is TRBJ1-2 and V is TRBV27; a weak D match, TRBD1 (5 bases). The CDR3 is CASSSDINYGYTF. The CDR3 DNA sequence: TGTGCCAGCAGTTCGGACATTAACTATGGCTACACCTTC.